These T cell receptor beta chains were read from a single sample in a study of blood T cell repertoires in COVID-19. Sequenced by immunoSEQ multiplex PCR; TCRdb stores in-frame clones only, minus some. This table has roughly 250,000 clones, just over 90% appearing once. The sequencing input was PBMCs or T cells enriched from blood (not recorded which). The origin of the receptors is a woman under 30 who had recovered from COVID-19. CDR3s leave out the opening cysteine and the closing phenylalanine or tryptophan.

v_call: TRBV5-6; cdr3_aa: ASSFPLGTGELF
v_call: TRBV19; cdr3_aa: ASSLTGIEAF
v_call: TRBV7-2; cdr3_aa: ASSLPAGASPLH
v_call: TRBV2; cdr3_aa: ASKLRHQTPQH
v_call: TRBV15; cdr3_aa: ATSIPGNYGGYT
v_call: TRBV6-2/TRBV6-3; cdr3_aa: ASSYRDEQF
v_call: TRBV7-8; cdr3_aa: ASSLTAGGPSYEQY
v_call: TRBV23-1; cdr3_aa: ASSPAGLLGLEQY
v_call: TRBV28; cdr3_aa: ASSLGQGLSEQY
v_call: TRBV5-1; cdr3_aa: ASSLVGTGLNSPLH
v_call: TRBV24-1; cdr3_aa: ATSEDSAGGSYNEQF
v_call: TRBV7-2; cdr3_aa: ASSLVIHRDMGRDEQY
v_call: TRBV18; cdr3_aa: ASSPPADAYEQY
v_call: TRBV27; cdr3_aa: ASSRLSGSETQY
v_call: TRBV28; cdr3_aa: AINRDQRSTDTQY
v_call: TRBV9; cdr3_aa: ASSPRQGQETQY
v_call: TRBV6-5; cdr3_aa: ASRGDRVTEAF
v_call: TRBV4-2; cdr3_aa: ASSQEPTDIYGYT
v_call: TRBV2; cdr3_aa: ASRSTRDSRTYGYT
v_call: TRBV7-3; cdr3_aa: ASSPGGTLSTDTQY
v_call: TRBV27; cdr3_aa: ASSLSGGPQETQY
v_call: TRBV27; cdr3_aa: ASSHRRANQPQH
v_call: TRBV5-6; cdr3_aa: ASSLLRRGAGDSNYGYT
v_call: TRBV19; cdr3_aa: ASRGLAGGWTGELF
v_call: TRBV7-8; cdr3_aa: ASSLHYEQY
v_call: TRBV6-2/TRBV6-3; cdr3_aa: ASSYWTLVTDTQY
v_call: TRBV15; cdr3_aa: ATSRVGGSGNTIY
v_call: TRBV6-1; cdr3_aa: ASSEVHRGSTDTQY
v_call: TRBV28; cdr3_aa: ASRGLRRGNTIY
v_call: TRBV5-1; cdr3_aa: ASSSDRGGRISTDTQY
v_call: TRBV3-1/TRBV3-2; cdr3_aa: ASSLRAGHGYT
v_call: TRBV5-4; cdr3_aa: ASSLGRGVDTQY
v_call: TRBV21-1; cdr3_aa: ASSKAKELMDTQY
v_call: TRBV5-3; cdr3_aa: ARSGGQGRIYGYT
v_call: TRBV5-5; cdr3_aa: ASSLATQEKLF
v_call: TRBV4-3; cdr3_aa: ASSQKKLGKMQY
v_call: TRBV11-3; cdr3_aa: ASSSPRESSGNTIY
v_call: TRBV10-3; cdr3_aa: AISSGDRVISEY
v_call: TRBV7-9; cdr3_aa: ASSLVVSNNEQF
v_call: TRBV6-5; cdr3_aa: ASSYYLGKGDYGYT
v_call: TRBV7-9; cdr3_aa: ASSPRTSLGYEQY
v_call: TRBV10-2; cdr3_aa: ASGSTQETQY
v_call: TRBV7-9; cdr3_aa: ASSSQGTYQPQH
v_call: TRBV11-3; cdr3_aa: ASSLVRSHEQF
v_call: TRBV27; cdr3_aa: ASRGTGGVQWWNYGYT
v_call: TRBV29-1; cdr3_aa: SCRSGSYTEAF
v_call: TRBV5-1; cdr3_aa: ASSLEGQSNSPLH
v_call: TRBV15; cdr3_aa: ATSPTIATNEKLF
v_call: TRBV6-5; cdr3_aa: ASTRGTEAF
v_call: TRBV6-5; cdr3_aa: ASSYSRRLGGYT
v_call: TRBV25-1; cdr3_aa: ASSTRTGPNTEAF
v_call: TRBV6-2/TRBV6-3; cdr3_aa: ASSYLWGERTGELF
v_call: TRBV4-1; cdr3_aa: ASSPGQEGTGELF
v_call: TRBV7-3; cdr3_aa: ASSPNTGTTSTDTQY
v_call: TRBV27; cdr3_aa: ASSMGLAGSYNEQF